The clone carrying this TCR beta chain appeared once. This entry comes from a study of blood T cell repertoires in COVID-19. The assay was immunoSEQ multiplex PCR, and TCRdb's table has in-frame clones only and misses some. The top ten hold roughly 18% of the sample, which has some 160,000 clones, about four fifths seen once. J was trimmed by 4 bases and V by 4 bases; bases with no gene match: 8. The germline V gene encodes CDR1 MGHRA and CDR2 YSYEKL. This CDR3 is built from 16 residues. This TCR came from a woman aged 70 to 79 who had recovered from COVID-19. The chain employs TRBV4-1 and TRBJ1-5, with TRBD1 matching 9 bases. Input material: peripheral blood. This CDR3 is CASSRGGQGGNQPQHF. Written as DNA, the CDR3 is TGCGCCAGCAGCCGAGGGGGACAGGGTGGAAATCAGCCCCAGCATTTT.